A selection of T cell receptor beta chains follows, all from one sample in a study of blood T cell repertoires in COVID-19. The data were produced by immunoSEQ multiplex PCR, yet TCRdb's version contains in-frame clones alone and is incomplete. The data show 86,000 or so clones, roughly 96% seen once. Sequenced material: peripheral blood. These receptors came from a human donor with active COVID-19. The donor label of this sample is uncertain. The CDR3 runs from the conserved cysteine through the conserved F or W. A D gene is named only where the DNA matches it firmly. Expanded clones are given a class, and other clones once, few, many or no size at all.

v_call	j_call	d_call	clone_size	cdr3_aa	cdr3_nt
TRBV27	TRBJ2-7	TRBD1	once	CASSARGQGSYEQYF	TGTGCCAGCAGTGCCAGGGGGCAGGGGTCCTACGAGCAGTACTTC
TRBV19	TRBJ2-7	TRBD1	-	CASSTAGGSYEQYF	TGTGCCAGTAGTACGGCAGGGGGTTCCTACGAGCAGTACTTC
TRBV5-6	TRBJ2-7	-	once	CASSPGSPHEQYF	TGTGCCAGCAGCCCAGGGTCTCCCCACGAGCAGTACTTC
TRBV4-1	TRBJ2-1	-	-	CASSQVHGNEQFF	TGCGCCAGCAGCCAAGTTCACGGCAATGAGCAGTTCTTC
TRBV6-5	TRBJ1-1	-	-	CASSRNTEAFF	TGTGCCAGCAGCAGGAACACTGAAGCTTTCTTT
TRBV7-2	TRBJ2-2	TRBD1	-	CASSLGDSDTGELFF	TGTGCCAGCAGCTTAGGGGACAGCGACACCGGGGAGCTGTTTTTT
TRBV19	TRBJ1-4	TRBD1	-	CASRRGQATNEKLFF	TGTGCCAGTAGACGCGGACAGGCAACTAATGAAAAACTGTTTTTT
TRBV28	TRBJ1-5	-	-	CASSGDRRYNQPQHF	TGTGCCAGCAGTGGAGACAGGAGATACAATCAGCCCCAGCATTTT
TRBV7-2	TRBJ2-1	TRBD2	-	CASSSKGGSNYNEQFF	TGTGCCAGCAGCTCGAAAGGCGGGAGTAACTACAATGAGCAGTTCTTC
TRBV19	TRBJ2-7	-	-	CASSTSTREQYF	TGTGCCAGTAGTACCTCCACGCGCGAGCAGTACTTC
TRBV7-9	TRBJ2-1	TRBD2	once	CASSPGTSGIGEQFF	TGTGCCAGCAGCCCCGGGACTAGCGGGATCGGGGAGCAGTTCTTC
TRBV7-2	TRBJ1-4	TRBD1	-	CASNQGGNEKLFF	TGTGCCAGCAACCAGGGGGGTAATGAAAAACTGTTTTTT
TRBV4-3	TRBJ2-1	-	few	CASSQTSTLGLYNEQFF	TGCGCCAGCAGCCAAACCAGCACTCTAGGACTCTACAATGAGCAGTTCTTC
TRBV5-1	TRBJ2-3	TRBD1	-	CASSLDQGAITDTQYF	TGCGCCAGCAGCTTGGATCAGGGGGCTATCACAGATACGCAGTATTTT
TRBV3-1/TRBV3-2	TRBJ2-3	TRBD1	-	CASSQDYGTDITDTQYF	TGTGCCAGCAGCCAAGATTACGGGACAGATATCACAGATACGCAGTATTTT
TRBV19	TRBJ1-1	TRBD1	-	CASSGTGGTEAFF	TGTGCCAGTAGCGGGACAGGGGGCACTGAAGCTTTCTTT
TRBV7-9	TRBJ1-2	-	-	CASSLAGEGGYTF	TGTGCCAGCAGCTTAGCAGGGGAGGGCGGCTACACCTTC
TRBV12-5	TRBJ2-2	-	once	CASGLGHTGELFF	TGTGCTAGTGGTTTGGGGCATACCGGGGAGCTGTTTTTT
TRBV6-2/TRBV6-3	TRBJ2-6	TRBD1	-	CASIPRDRGPGANVLTF	TGTGCCAGCATCCCACGGGACAGGGGCCCTGGGGCCAACGTCCTGACTTTC
TRBV28	TRBJ2-7	TRBD2	-	CASSNAGTSGRWEQYF	TGTGCCAGCAGTAACGCCGGGACTAGTGGAAGATGGGAGCAGTACTTC
TRBV6-1	TRBJ1-2	TRBD1	-	CASSEGTGTNYGYTF	TGTGCCAGCAGTGAGGGGACAGGTACTAACTATGGCTACACCTTC
TRBV6-5	TRBJ1-2	TRBD1	-	CASSRDSRANYGYTF	TGTGCCAGCAGTCGGGACAGCAGAGCTAACTATGGCTACACCTTC
TRBV2	TRBJ2-6	-	-	CASSERQSGANVLTF	TGTGCCAGCAGCGAGAGACAGTCTGGGGCCAACGTCCTGACTTTC
TRBV5-1	TRBJ2-7	TRBD1	-	CASSSGQGSYEQYF	TGCGCCAGCAGCTCGGGACAGGGATCCTACGAGCAGTACTTC
TRBV5-1	TRBJ2-1	-	-	CASISGVSSYNEQFF	TGCGCCAGCATCTCGGGAGTGAGCTCCTACAATGAGCAGTTCTTC
TRBV19	TRBJ2-1	TRBD1	-	CASRKPGQPPGEQFF	TGTGCCAGTAGAAAGCCGGGACAGCCTCCCGGTGAGCAGTTCTTC
TRBV5-1	TRBJ2-2	TRBD1	-	CASSPDRSTGELFF	TGCGCCAGCAGCCCGGACAGGTCGACCGGGGAGCTGTTTTTT
TRBV2	TRBJ2-1	TRBD2	-	CASSGVAGSLGEQFF	TGTGCCAGCAGTGGGGTAGCGGGGTCCCTCGGTGAGCAGTTCTTC
TRBV5-5	TRBJ2-7	TRBD1	-	CASSFPGGQYEQYF	TGTGCCAGCAGCTTTCCAGGGGGTCAGTACGAGCAGTACTTC
TRBV14	TRBJ2-1	-	once	CASSQVFGGEQFF	TGTGCCAGCAGCCAAGTTTTCGGCGGTGAGCAGTTCTTC
TRBV6-5	TRBJ1-1	-	-	CASGRPANTEAFF	TGTGCCAGCGGGCGTCCAGCGAACACTGAAGCTTTCTTT
TRBV6-4	TRBJ2-6	-	-	CASSDTPVQTGANVLTF	TGTGCCAGCAGTGACACGCCGGTACAGACCGGGGCCAACGTCCTGACTTTC
TRBV6-5	TRBJ2-7	-	once	CASSLGTGVDEQYF	TGTGCCAGCAGTCTTGGGACTGGGGTGGACGAGCAGTACTTC
TRBV9	TRBJ2-1	TRBD1	-	CASSPTIGRDRVNNEQFF	TGTGCCAGCAGCCCGACCATTGGTAGGGACAGGGTGAACAATGAGCAGTTCTTC
TRBV5-1	TRBJ2-3	TRBD2	once	CASSSRTSVGDTQYF	TGCGCCAGCAGCTCTCGGACTAGCGTTGGAGATACGCAGTATTTT
TRBV3-1/TRBV3-2	TRBJ2-2	-	-	CASSQVEDYNTGELFF	TGTGCCAGCAGCCAAGTTGAGGACTACAACACCGGGGAGCTGTTTTTT
TRBV7-2	TRBJ1-6	-	-	CASSLQGYNSPLHF	TGTGCCAGCAGCTTACAGGGGTATAATTCACCCCTCCACTTT
TRBV11-3	TRBJ2-2	TRBD1	once	CASSVTGVTGELFF	TGTGCCAGCAGCGTCACAGGGGTAACCGGGGAGCTGTTTTTT
TRBV6-4	TRBJ1-2	-	-	CASRPGEGYGYTF	TGTGCCAGCAGGCCCGGGGAGGGCTATGGCTACACCTTC
TRBV5-6	TRBJ2-7	TRBD1	-	CASSSIPDRVGQYF	TGTGCCAGCAGCTCCATCCCGGACAGGGTCGGGCAGTACTTC
TRBV6-5	TRBJ1-1	-	-	CASSYVQANTEAFF	TGTGCCAGCAGTTATGTACAGGCGAACACTGAAGCTTTCTTT
TRBV6-4	TRBJ1-2	-	-	CASSGEQGSYGYTF	TGTGCCAGCAGTGGGGAACAGGGTTCCTATGGCTACACCTTC
TRBV2	TRBJ2-7	-	few	CASRGEYEQYF	TGTGCCAGCAGGGGAGAGTACGAGCAGTACTTC
TRBV27	TRBJ1-2	-	-	CASSPNNRAGYTF	TGTGCCAGCAGTCCAAACAACAGGGCTGGCTACACCTTC
TRBV6-5	TRBJ2-5	TRBD2	-	CATTRGETQYF	TGTGCCACCACGCGGGGGGAGACCCAGTACTTC
TRBV5-1	TRBJ2-1	-	-	CASSPLGGFGNEQFF	TGCGCCAGCAGCCCCCTGGGGGGATTTGGCAATGAGCAGTTCTTC
TRBV7-8	TRBJ1-5	-	-	CASSVLRDGNQPQHF	TGTGCCAGCAGCGTCCTCCGAGATGGCAATCAGCCCCAGCATTTT
TRBV4-1	TRBJ2-7	-	few	CASSQELATLREQYF	TGCGCCAGCAGCCAAGAACTAGCAACTCTCCGTGAGCAGTACTTC
TRBV7-2	TRBJ2-1	TRBD2	-	CASSEAGLAGGRSYNEQFF	TGTGCCAGCAGCGAGGCTGGGCTAGCGGGGGGAAGGTCCTACAATGAGCAGTTCTTC
TRBV5-1	TRBJ2-5	-	once	CASSFGGQETQYF	TGCGCCAGCAGCTTCGGCGGCCAAGAGACCCAGTACTTC
TRBV28	TRBJ1-5	-	-	CASSNRQGSQPQHF	TGTGCCAGCAGTAATAGGCAGGGAAGTCAGCCCCAGCATTTT
TRBV12-3/TRBV12-4	TRBJ1-1	-	-	CASSPLDDQPAFF	TGTGCCAGCAGCCCACTAGACGATCAGCCTGCTTTCTTT
TRBV27	TRBJ2-1	TRBD2	-	CASSSESAGTSGGRYNEQFF	TGTGCCAGCAGTTCCGAGTCAGCCGGGACTAGCGGGGGGCGGTACAATGAGCAGTTCTTC